One sample yielded the 14 T cell receptor beta chains listed below, sequenced in a study of T cell repertoires in cytomegalovirus infection. TCRdb itself ran the reads through MiXCR, one entry per CDR3 protein. Among roughly 150,000 distinct CDR3 sequences listed, 23% were seen once. The sequenced sample consisted of PBMCs. The receptors were sampled from a human donor in good health (CMV status not recorded). Some clones in this sample may be carry-over from other donors' samples.

This clonotype was observed a few times. The rearrangement links TRBV7-8 to TRBJ1-6; TRBD1 might be the D (5 bases). The V gene lost 1 base and the J gene lost 3 bases, with 16 bases spanning the gap. This CDR3 comprises 18 residues. The germline gives CDR1 SGHVS, CDR2 FQNEAQ. Here the CDR3 DNA reads TGTGCCAGCAGCTTAGGTGGCCCTCAGGGAAACTATAATTCACCCCTCCACTTT. Its translation is CASSLGGPQGNYNSPLHF.

The gene calls are TRBV28 and TRBJ1-1, with D possibly TRBD1 on 5 matching bases. Trimming stripped 5 bases from V and 4 bases from J, with 17 bases between. The CDR3 has 15 amino acids. CDR1 MDHEN and CDR2 SYDVKM come from the germline V gene. CDR3 protein: CASSPSDGDGTEAFF. CDR3 in DNA: TGTGCCAGCAGTCCGTCAGACGGGGACGGCACTGAAGCTTTCTTT.

This clonotype occurred a few times. CDR3 region: CASRPSGLTDTQYF. In nucleotides, the CDR3 is TGTGCCAGCAGGCCCTCCGGCCTCACAGATACGCAGTATTTT. The chain uses TRBV6-1 and TRBJ2-3; D uncertain. The V end lost 6 bases, the J end lost 2 bases, and 12 bases lay between the germline ends. CDR1 and CDR2 (germline): MNHNS, SASEGT. The CDR3 is 14 amino acids.

This clonotype was seen at least ten times. The rearrangement links TRBV7-2 to TRBJ2-3, with TRBD1 as a possible D gene (5 bases). The CDR3 contains 16 residues. The germline V gene encodes CDR1 SGHTA and CDR2 FQGNSA. Trimming cost V 1 base and J 6 bases, with 17 bases left between them. The CDR3 bases are TGTGCCAGCAGCTTAGGGTCGAGTAGGGGTGCGGATACGCAGTATTTT. Protein: CASSLGSSRGADTQYF.

The V and J genes are TRBV28 and TRBJ2-7; D uncertain. The CDR3 totals 11 residues. V lost 7 bases, J lost 4 bases, and 8 bases lay in between. Looked up from germline, CDR1 is MDHEN and CDR2 is SYDVKM. CDR3 amino acids: CASKDKYEQYF. In DNA, the CDR3 is TGTGCCAGCAAAGATAAGTACGAGCAGTACTTC.

This clonotype was seen a handful of times. This chain links TRBV4-3 with TRBJ1-5; possible D gene TRBD1, 6 bases. This CDR3 contains 15 residues. With 0 bases removed from V and 4 bases from J, the gap between germline ends came to 10 bases. The germline V gene encodes CDR1 LGHNA and CDR2 YSLEER. CDR3 DNA sequence: TGCGCCAGCAGCCAAGATGCACAGGGTAATCAGCCCCAGCATTTT. It yields the protein CASSQDAQGNQPQHF.

This clonotype has just a few counts. The rearrangement links TRBV5-6 to TRBJ1-2; TRBD1 matches at 7 bases. The V and J ends lost 6 bases and 6 bases, in that order; junction bases with no gene match: 8. Per the germline V gene, CDR1 is SGHDT and CDR2 is YYEEEE. The CDR3 loop spans 13 amino acids. CDR3 sequence (DNA): TGTGCCAGCAACCCACAGGGGATTCATGGCTACACCTTC. Its translation: CASNPQGIHGYTF.

This clonotype was observed a single time. V gene TRBV28 combines with J gene TRBJ2-1; 7 bases fit TRBD1. Unmatched junction bases numbered 9, after V lost 5 bases and J lost 5 bases. The CDR3 is 15 residues long. CDR1 is MDHEN, CDR2 SYDVKM, per germline. The CDR3 here is CASSPAGGSHNEQFF. DNA of the CDR3: TGTGCCAGCAGTCCGGCAGGGGGTTCCCACAATGAGCAGTTCTTC.

The chain employs TRBV20-1 and TRBJ1-2; D remains ambiguous. Germline CDR1 DFQATT, CDR2 SNEGSKA (reference sequence). This CDR3 comprises 13 residues. V was cut by 1 base and J by 4 bases, with 10 bases left in between. The CDR3 here is CSARAGGGYGYTF. The CDR3 DNA sequence: TGCAGTGCTAGAGCGGGCGGAGGCTATGGCTACACCTTC.

V gene TRBV7-9 combines with J gene TRBJ2-3; no clear D gene. The CDR3 covers 15 residues. Germline V gene data show CDR1 as SEHNR and CDR2 as FQNEAQ (reference sequence). Deletions cut 6 bases from V and 6 bases from J, with 19 bases between. The CDR3 loop is CASSRLQLPGDTQYF. The CDR3 coding sequence is TGTGCCAGCAGTCGCCTACAGCTACCCGGTGATACGCAGTATTTT.

About this clonotype: A read error is possible here, since a much larger clone lies one base away. The chain combines TRBV28 with TRBJ2-3, with TRBD2 matching 9 bases. This CDR3 contains 15 residues. Germline lookup yields CDR1 MDHEN and CDR2 SYDVKM. The CDR3 DNA reads as TGTGCCAGCAGTTTTCTGGCTAGCGGGACAGATACGCCGTATTTT. This codes for CASSFLASGTDTPYF.

This clonotype showed up just a few times. The chain combines TRBV5-6 with TRBJ1-3; D gene ambiguous. V lost 2 bases and J 3 bases, leaving 9 bases between the germline ends. The CDR3 extends over 14 amino acids. The V gene's germline CDR1 is SGHDT and CDR2 YYEEEE. The CDR3: CASSFRSDGNTIYF. The DNA of the CDR3 is TGTGCCAGCAGCTTCAGGAGTGATGGAAACACCATATATTTT.

The chain recombines TRBV7-2 with TRBJ1-2; D unclear. There are 14 residues in the CDR3. Germline V gene sequence: CDR1 SGHTA, CDR2 FQGNSA. V gave up 2 bases and J gave up 0 bases, with 7 bases separating them. CDR3 protein: CASSLHGSNYGYTF. The CDR3 nucleotides read TGTGCCAGCAGCTTACACGGATCTAACTATGGCTACACCTTC.

Only a few counts were recorded for this clonotype. The rearrangement links TRBV7-2 to TRBJ2-1; D remains ambiguous. Germline V gene data show CDR1 as SGHTA and CDR2 as FQGNSA. V shed 5 bases and J shed 5 bases, with 4 bases lying between them. The CDR3 contains 11 residues. Written as DNA, the CDR3 is TGTGCCAGCAGCAAAAACAATGAGCAGTTCTTC. Protein: CASSKNNEQFF. The full variable domain, its missing parts supplied by reference TRBV7-2 and TRBJ2-1, is GAGVSQSPSNKVTEKGKDVELRCDPISGHTALYWYRQSLGQGLEFLIYFQGNSAPDKSGLPSDRFSAERTGGSVSTLTIQRTQQEDSAVYLCASSKNNEQFFGPGTRLTVL.